The 26 T cell receptor beta chains given below trace back to one sample, sequenced in a study of radiotherapy plus CTLA-4 blockade in lung cancer. Libraries were prepared by immunoSEQ multiplex PCR; TCRdb keeps only in-frame clonotypes and omits some of them. The repertoire holds tens of thousands of clones, approximately 84% seen once, with approximately 4.8% in the top ten. Sequencing was performed on peripheral blood, taken from a patient treated with radiotherapy plus ipilimumab. The receptors derive from a human donor with non-small cell lung cancer whose response to radiotherapy plus ipilimumab could not be evaluated.

This chain links TRBV9 with TRBJ2-1, with a weak D call TRBD2 (6 bases). This CDR3 is built from 15 residues. With 4 bases removed from V and 1 base from J, the gap between germline ends came to 12 bases. Germline-derived CDR1 and CDR2 are SGDLS and YYNGEE. The CDR3 protein is CASSSRDFSYNEQFF. Written as DNA, the CDR3 is TGTGCCAGCAGCTCTCGGGACTTTTCCTACAATGAGCAGTTCTTC. The full variable domain, with the rest looked up from reference TRBV9 and TRBJ2-1, is DSGVTQTPKHLITATGQRVTLRCSPRSGDLSVYWYQQSLDQGLQFLIQYYNGEERAKGNILERFSAQQFPDLHSELNLSSLELGDSALYFCASSSRDFSYNEQFFGPGTRLTVL.

The J gene is TRBJ2-6, the V gene TRBV7-2, with no clear D. The CDR3 is made up of 17 amino acids. Germline-derived CDR1 and CDR2 are SGHTA and FQGNSA. V lost 1 base, J lost 0 bases, and 10 bases lay in between. The CDR3: CASSLEFGSSGANVLTF. CDR3 sequence (DNA): TGTGCCAGCAGCTTAGAGTTCGGGTCCTCTGGGGCCAACGTCCTGACTTTC. The variable domain in full, with the rest retrieved from reference TRBV7-2 and TRBJ2-6, is GAGVSQSPSNKVTEKGKDVELRCDPISGHTALYWYRQSLGQGLEFLIYFQGNSAPDKSGLPSDRFSAERTGGSVSTLTIQRTQQEDSAVYLCASSLEFGSSGANVLTFGAGSRLTVL.

The J gene is TRBJ2-1, the V gene TRBV5-4; 8 bases are a match to TRBD1. Germline CDR1 and CDR2: SGHNT and YYREEE (reference sequence). The CDR3 has 15 residues. Trimming removed 0 bases from V and 2 bases from J; junction bases left unmatched: 1. The CDR3 coding sequence is TGTGCCAGCAGCTTGGCAGGGGGCGCCTACAATGAGCAGTTCTTC. This sequence encodes CASSLAGGAYNEQFF.

V and J are TRBV5-1 and TRBJ2-7, with TRBD2 as a possible D gene (6 bases). The CDR3 has 13 amino acids. Trimming removed 4 bases at V and 1 base at J, with 9 bases between. Germline CDR1 and CDR2: SGHRS and YFSETQ. CDR3 DNA: TGCGCCAGCAGCCCACTAGCTTCCTACGAGCAGTACTTC. It translates to CASSPLASYEQYF. Filled out from reference TRBV5-1 and TRBJ2-7, the complete variable domain reads KAGVTQTPRYLIKTRGQQVTLSCSPISGHRSVSWYQQTPGQGLQFLFEYFSETQRNKGNFPGRFSGRQFSNSRSEMNVSTLELGDSALYLCASSPLASYEQYFGPGTRLTVT.

The J gene is TRBJ1-1, the V gene TRBV4-1, with a weak D call TRBD1 (6 bases). Trimming removed 0 bases from V and 3 bases from J, with 23 bases in between. Germline V gene data show CDR1 as MGHRA and CDR2 as YSYEKL. This CDR3 has 19 amino acids. For the CDR3, the DNA is TGCGCCAGCAGCCAAGAGGGGGCCGGGGTGTGGCTCGAATACACTGAAGCTTTCTTT. Amino acids: CASSQEGAGVWLEYTEAFF.

In its sample, this clone was seen once. The chain joins TRBV5-4 to TRBJ2-2, with 9 bases aligning to TRBD1. Germline loops: CDR1 SGHNT, CDR2 YYREEE (reference sequence). V lost 4 bases to trimming and J lost 0 bases; unmatched junction nucleotides: 4. CDR3 length: 16 amino acids. The CDR3 is CASSRGQGTNTGELFF. The DNA of the CDR3 is TGTGCCAGCAGCAGGGGACAGGGCACGAACACCGGGGAGCTGTTTTTT.

The DNA of the CDR3 is TGTGCCAGCAGTTTAGGGGCCAGACACGAGCAGTACTTC. Protein sequence: CASSLGARHEQYF. This sequence joins TRBV27 and TRBJ2-7; maybe TRBD1 (5 bases). Germline lookup yields CDR1 MNHEY and CDR2 SMNVEV (reference sequence). The CDR3 has 13 residues. Trimming left V 2 bases short and J 5 bases short, with 10 bases between.

The chain recombines TRBV10-1 with TRBJ2-7; 10 bases align to TRBD1. The V and J ends lost 6 bases and 5 bases, in that order; junction bases with no gene match: 4. Per germline, CDR1 WNHNN and CDR2 SYGVQD (reference sequence). The CDR3 has 13 residues. The CDR3 sequence is CASRGTGANEQYF. The CDR3 nucleotides read TGCGCCAGCAGGGGGACAGGGGCCAACGAGCAGTACTTC.

The chain couples TRBV6-1 to TRBJ2-1; D perhaps matches TRBD1 (6 bases). The CDR3 loop spans 15 amino acids. Between the trimmed V and J ends, which lost 0 bases and 7 bases, there was a span of 13 bases. Germline V gene lookup returns CDR1 MNHNS and CDR2 SASEGT. The CDR3 coding sequence is TGTGCCAGCAGTGAAGCCCATGCAGGGGAGAATGAGCAGTTCTTC. It yields the protein CASSEAHAGENEQFF.

This clone has just a few counts. The chain has TRBV9 and TRBJ2-2; 11 positions agree with TRBD2. Trimming cost V 0 bases and J 5 bases; bases outside gene matches: 6. The CDR3 totals 17 residues. Germline V gene sequence: CDR1 SGDLS, CDR2 YYNGEE. In nucleotides, the CDR3 is TGTGCCAGCAGCGTAGTAGCGGGAGGGCCAGGAACCGGGGAGCTGTTTTTT. Protein product: CASSVVAGGPGTGELFF.

This clone was counted once. V gene TRBV30 combines with J gene TRBJ2-3; no reliable D call. This CDR3 is 12 amino acids long. Germline V gene lookup returns CDR1 GTSNPN and CDR2 SVGIG (reference sequence). Trimming pared 2 bases from V and 4 bases from J, leaving 7 bases between. CDR3 in DNA: TGTGCCTGGAGTCCGTTAGCAGATACGCAGTATTTT. This translates into CAWSPLADTQYF.

A single count supports this clone. The chain combines TRBV7-9 with TRBJ1-4; D is unclear. This CDR3 has 16 residues. V was shortened by 5 bases and J by 8 bases, with 21 bases between the two germline ends. Germline CDR1 SEHNR, CDR2 FQNEAQ (reference sequence). The CDR3 DNA reads as TGTGCCAGCAGCCGACTTACGGTCTCCGCACCCGAAAAACTGTTTTTT. It specifies CASSRLTVSAPEKLFF. Based on the CDR3 plus reference TRBV7-9 and TRBJ1-4, the full variable domain is DTGVSQNPRHKITKRGQNVTFRCDPISEHNRLYWYRQTLGQGPEFLTYFQNEAQLEKSRLLSDRFSAERPKGSFSTLEIQRTEQGDSAMYLCASSRLTVSAPEKLFFGSGTQLSVL.

The chain recombines TRBV6-6 with TRBJ1-1; D remains ambiguous. CDR1 and CDR2 (germline): MNHNY, SVGAGI (reference sequence). CDR3 length: 13 residues. V was trimmed by 1 base and J by 6 bases, leaving 9 bases between them. The DNA for the CDR3 is TGTGCCAGCAGTTACTTTCGGGAGGCTGAAGCTTTCTTT. This sequence encodes CASSYFREAEAFF.

This chain links TRBV27 with TRBJ1-2; D may be TRBD1 (5 bases). Germline CDR1 MNHEY, CDR2 SMNVEV (reference sequence). This CDR3 comprises 15 residues. Trimming shortened V by 11 bases and J by 6 bases, and 25 bases separated the two germline ends. The CDR3 coding sequence is TGTGCCTCGGGGGACTACGTCAGGGTGAAGCATGGCTACACCTTC. The encoded protein is CASGDYVRVKHGYTF.

CDR3 protein: CASSLDRVREGQNEQFF. CDR3 sequence (DNA): TGTGCCAGCAGCTTAGATAGGGTCCGGGAGGGACAAAATGAGCAGTTCTTC. The chain is built from TRBV11-2 and TRBJ2-1; 8 bases line up with TRBD2. After removal of 0 bases from V and 7 bases from J, the junction contained 11 bases not matched to a gene. CDR3 size: 17 residues. CDR1 is SGHAT, CDR2 FQNNGV, per germline.

V is TRBV28 and J is TRBJ2-5; D is unclear. In germline, CDR1 is MDHEN, CDR2 SYDVKM. The CDR3 sequence is 15 residues long. The ends were cut back, 6 bases at V and 2 bases at J, with 16 bases in the middle. Here the CDR3 DNA reads TGTGCCAGCAGCCTAAAACAGTTGGCGCAAGAGACCCAGTACTTC. This translates into CASSLKQLAQETQYF. Drawing the rest from reference TRBV28 and TRBJ2-5, the complete variable domain is DVKVTQSSRYLVKRTGEKVFLECVQDMDHENMFWYRQDPGLGLRLIYFSYDVKMKEKGDIPEGYSVSREKKERFSLILESASTNQTSMYLCASSLKQLAQETQYFGPGTRLLVL.

This chain uses TRBV27 with TRBJ2-7; 11 nucleotides align to TRBD1. CDR3 length: 15 residues. Per germline, CDR1 MNHEY and CDR2 SMNVEV (reference sequence). V lost 5 bases, J lost 6 bases, and 9 bases stayed unmatched. CDR3 bases: TGTGCCAGCAGTCCCTGGACAGGGGGCGGAGGCGAGCAGTACTTC. It specifies CASSPWTGGGGEQYF.

The rearrangement joins TRBV2 to TRBJ2-7, with a tentative D call TRBD2 (6 bases). The ends were cut back, 2 bases at V and 5 bases at J, with 10 bases in the middle. The CDR3 consists of 13 residues. Germline V gene data show CDR1 as SNHLY and CDR2 as FYNNEI. The DNA for the CDR3 is TGTGCCAGCAGTGAACGGGAGAGTAACGAGCAGTACTTC. The encoded protein is CASSERESNEQYF.

V gene TRBV11-2 combines with J gene TRBJ2-5; 8 bases map to TRBD2. V trimming: 5 bases; J trimming: 4 bases; junction bases outside the gene matches: 6. This CDR3 spans 14 amino acids. Germline assignment: CDR1 SGHAT and CDR2 FQNNGV. This CDR3 reads CASSQGLAPETQYF. In DNA form, the CDR3 reads TGTGCCAGCAGCCAAGGACTAGCTCCAGAGACCCAGTACTTC. Variable domain in full (rest from reference TRBV11-2 and TRBJ2-5): EAGVAQSPRYKIIEKRQSVAFWCNPISGHATLYWYQQILGQGPKLLIQFQNNGVVDDSQLPKDRFSAERLKGVDSTLKIQPAKLEDSAVYLCASSQGLAPETQYFGPGTRLLVL.

This clone has just one count. The chain carries TRBV29-1 and TRBJ1-4; TRBD1 matches 7 bases. J was trimmed by 6 bases and V by 7 bases; bases with no gene match: 8. The germline CDR1 and CDR2 sequences are SQVTM and ANQGSEA. The CDR3 has 13 residues. Here the CDR3 DNA reads TGCAGCGCCTCAGGGGGTGAGGATGAAAAACTGTTTTTT. Translation: CSASGGEDEKLFF. The variable domain in full, completed from reference TRBV29-1 and TRBJ1-4, reads SAVISQKPSRDICQRGTSLTIQCQVDSQVTMMFWYRQQPGQSLTLIATANQGSEATYESGFVIDKFPISRPNLTFSTLTVSNMSPEDSSIYLCSASGGEDEKLFFGSGTQLSVL.

This clone was counted a few times. The chain is built from TRBV7-3 and TRBJ1-1, with D tentatively TRBD1 (5 bases). Trimming stripped 4 bases from V and 1 base from J, with 7 bases between. CDR1 and CDR2 (germline): SGHTA, FQGTGA. The length of the CDR3 is 13 residues. The CDR3 spells CASSWGGNTEAFF. CDR3 nucleotides: TGTGCCAGCAGCTGGGGCGGGAACACTGAAGCTTTCTTT.

The CDR3 region has the DNA TGTGCCAGCAGTCCCAACAGGGGCAATCAGCCCCAGCATTTT. Its protein product is CASSPNRGNQPQHF. The chain recombines TRBV28 with TRBJ1-5; D may be TRBD1 (6 bases). V lost 5 bases and J lost 2, with 10 bases in between. Germline V gene lookup returns CDR1 MDHEN and CDR2 SYDVKM. The CDR3 length is 14 residues.

This chain uses TRBV11-2 with TRBJ2-3, with 8 positions matching TRBD1. From germline, CDR1 is SGHAT and CDR2 FQNNGV. The CDR3 has 16 residues. V lost 3 bases and J lost 3; bases outside the gene matches: 8. The CDR3 reads CASSFPRQGTTDTQYF. In DNA form, the CDR3 reads TGTGCCAGCAGCTTTCCAAGACAGGGGACGACAGATACGCAGTATTTT.

The sample holds a few counts of this clone. The chain joins TRBV2 to TRBJ1-2; D gene ambiguous. Trimming took off 2 bases at V and 5 bases at J, with 12 bases between the two ends. CDR3 length: 14 amino acids. Germline V gene sequence: CDR1 SNHLY, CDR2 FYNNEI. CDR3 residues: CASSEPGFSYGYTF. Here the CDR3 DNA reads TGTGCCAGCAGTGAACCGGGATTTTCGTATGGCTACACCTTC.

The chain carries TRBV5-1 and TRBJ2-6; perhaps TRBD1 as D (6 bases). With 2 bases removed from V and 4 bases from J, the gap between germline ends came to 10 bases. The CDR3 has 15 residues. Germline V lookup: CDR1 SGHRS, CDR2 YFSETQ. CDR3 in DNA: TGCGCCAGCAGCTTTGGGACAACCGGGGCCAACGTCCTGACTTTC. This encodes CASSFGTTGANVLTF. Looking up the rest from reference TRBV5-1 and TRBJ2-6 gives the full variable domain: KAGVTQTPRYLIKTRGQQVTLSCSPISGHRSVSWYQQTPGQGLQFLFEYFSETQRNKGNFPGRFSGRQFSNSRSEMNVSTLELGDSALYLCASSFGTTGANVLTFGAGSRLTVL.

The rearrangement uses TRBV29-1 and TRBJ2-7; D uncertain. CDR1 SQVTM and CDR2 ANQGSEA come from the germline V gene. V lost 5 bases and J 3 bases, leaving 8 bases between the germline ends. The CDR3 length is 11 residues. The CDR3: CSVFYSYEQYF. The CDR3 bases are TGCAGCGTTTTTTACAGCTACGAGCAGTACTTC.